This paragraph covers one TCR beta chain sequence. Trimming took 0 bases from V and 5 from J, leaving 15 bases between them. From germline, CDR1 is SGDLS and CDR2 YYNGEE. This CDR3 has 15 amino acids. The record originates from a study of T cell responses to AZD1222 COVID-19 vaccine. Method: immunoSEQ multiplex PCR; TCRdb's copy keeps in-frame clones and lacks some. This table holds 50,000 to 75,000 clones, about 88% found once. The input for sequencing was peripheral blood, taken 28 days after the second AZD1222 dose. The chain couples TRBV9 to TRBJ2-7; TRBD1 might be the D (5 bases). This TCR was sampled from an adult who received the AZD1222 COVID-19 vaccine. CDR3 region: CASSVVPGKTHEQYF. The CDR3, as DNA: TGTGCCAGCAGCGTAGTCCCAGGGAAGACCCACGAGCAGTACTTC.